What follows are 30 T cell receptor beta chains derived from one specimen sequenced in a study of shared clonotypes between healthy human individuals. This table comes from immunoSEQ multiplex PCR, and its TCRdb copy is limited to in-frame clones, with some not included. The sample yields around 750,000 clones, roughly 70% seen once. The material sequenced was memory CD4+ T cells sorted from blood. As to subset: CD45RA-negative fraction. These receptors were collected from a woman younger than 45 in good health.

The genes are TRBV18 and TRBJ1-3, with no clear D. This CDR3 has 15 amino acids. The germline V gene encodes CDR1 KGHSH and CDR2 LQKENI. Trimming pared 3 bases from V and 1 base from J, leaving 10 bases between. The CDR3 nucleotides read TGTGCCAGCTCACCCCTCTCCTTATCTGGAAACACCATATATTTT. Translation: CASSPLSLSGNTIYF.

The chain uses TRBV29-1 and TRBJ2-3; 8 nucleotides match TRBD1. This CDR3 region has 14 residues. V trimming: 3 bases; J trimming: 5 bases; junction bases outside the gene matches: 7. In germline, CDR1 is SQVTM, CDR2 ANQGSEA. CDR3 sequence (DNA): TGCAGCGTTGAGGGCAGGGGGCGAGGAGATACGCAGTATTTT. Translated: CSVEGRGRGDTQYF.

The chain couples TRBV2 to TRBJ2-7, with TRBD2 matching 10 bases. The germline V gene encodes CDR1 SNHLY and CDR2 FYNNEI. V was clipped by 7 bases and J by 4 bases; unmatched bases: 16. The CDR3 sequence is 17 residues long. The CDR3 here is CASKGTASGRGGYEQYF. The CDR3 DNA reads as TGTGCCAGCAAGGGGACCGCGAGCGGGAGGGGTGGTTACGAGCAGTACTTC.

This CDR3 reads CASSSGQWGETQYF. The CDR3 DNA reads TGTGCCAGCAGCTCCGGACAGTGGGGGGAGACCCAGTACTTC. V is TRBV9 and J is TRBJ2-5; TRBD1 might be the D (6 bases). This CDR3 has 14 residues. The V end was cut by 4 bases, the J end by 5 bases, with 15 bases between. The germline V gene has CDR1 SGDLS and CDR2 YYNGEE.

This clone turned up a few times. The gene calls are TRBV28 and TRBJ1-1; TRBD1 agrees at 8 bases. V trimming: 7 bases; J trimming: 12 bases; junction bases outside the gene matches: 16. Germline loops: CDR1 MDHEN, CDR2 SYDVKM. The CDR3 is made up of 14 amino acids. CDR3 DNA: TGTGCCAGCACCCTAGCGGCAGGGGGCCGATGGTCTTTCTTT. Encoded protein: CASTLAAGGRWSFF.

The J gene is TRBJ2-1, the V gene TRBV29-1; 11 bases are shared with TRBD2. The V segment lost 1 base and the J segment 7 bases; nucleotides outside the gene matches: 9. This CDR3 has 16 amino acids. Looked up from germline, CDR1 is SQVTM and CDR2 is ANQGSEA. The DNA for the CDR3 is TGCAGCGTTGAAGTGGTGGTGACTAGCGGGAAAAATGAGCAGTTCTTC. Translated, it gives CSVEVVVTSGKNEQFF.

V usage is TRBV2 and J usage is TRBJ2-7, with D possibly matching TRBD2 (7 bases). The V gene's germline CDR1 is SNHLY and CDR2 FYNNEI. The length of the CDR3 is 14 residues. V gave up 7 bases and J gave up 4 bases, with 17 bases separating them. CDR3 in DNA: TGTGCCAGCACCCTGCTCGGGGGGCTATACGAGCAGTACTTC. Protein product: CASTLLGGLYEQYF.

V gene TRBV4-2 combines with J gene TRBJ1-1, with TRBD1 as a possible D gene (6 bases). Looked up from germline, CDR1 is LGHNA and CDR2 is YNFKEQ. CDR3 length: 13 residues. Trimming stripped 5 bases from V and 0 bases from J, with 7 bases between. Written as DNA, the CDR3 is TGTGCCAGCAGCGGGACATTGAACACTGAAGCTTTCTTT. Translated: CASSGTLNTEAFF.

The chain couples TRBV9 to TRBJ2-3; TRBD2 matches 8 bases. In germline, CDR1 is SGDLS, CDR2 YYNGEE. Trimming at V came to 4 bases and at J to 1 base, leaving 8 bases not matched to a gene. CDR3 length: 16 amino acids. Here the CDR3 reads CASSSRAGDGTDTQYF. The DNA for the CDR3 is TGTGCCAGCAGCTCAAGAGCGGGAGACGGCACAGATACGCAGTATTTT.

This chain links TRBV6-1 with TRBJ1-5; the D gene is possibly TRBD1 (5 bases). From germline, CDR1 is MNHNS and CDR2 SASEGT. The CDR3 has 14 residues. V shed 5 bases and J shed 3 bases, with 11 bases lying between them. Here the CDR3 DNA reads TGTGCCAGCAGTCTAGACAGAGTCAATCAGCCCCAGCATTTT. Translating gives CASSLDRVNQPQHF.

V gene TRBV30 combines with J gene TRBJ2-1, with a tentative D call TRBD2 (6 bases). With 2 bases removed from V and 8 bases from J, the gap between germline ends came to 13 bases. This CDR3 is 13 amino acids long. Per germline, CDR1 GTSNPN and CDR2 SVGIG (reference sequence). The CDR3 spells CAWSRGSLDEQFF. CDR3 DNA sequence: TGTGCCTGGAGTCGGGGGAGTCTCGATGAGCAGTTCTTC.

The chain employs TRBV7-6 and TRBJ2-1; the D gene is possibly TRBD2 (6 bases). The CDR3 has 16 amino acids. Germline V gene lookup returns CDR1 SGHVS and CDR2 FNYEAQ. Deletions cut 1 base from V and 2 bases from J, with 12 bases between. The CDR3 region is CASSLGLASTYNEQFF. CDR3 DNA: TGTGCCAGCAGCTTAGGGCTAGCGTCTACCTACAATGAGCAGTTCTTC.

V and J are TRBV30 and TRBJ2-1; TRBD1 is a possible D gene (6 bases). V was cut by 5 bases and J by 9 bases, with 17 bases left in between. The CDR3 is made up of 13 amino acids. Looked up from germline, CDR1 is GTSNPN and CDR2 is SVGIG (reference sequence). Here the CDR3 reads CAWVSRTVGEQFF. The CDR3 DNA follows: TGTGCCTGGGTTTCCCGGACAGTGGGTGAGCAGTTCTTC. Using reference TRBV30 and TRBJ2-1 for the parts outside the CDR3, the full variable domain is SQTIHQWPATLVQPVGSPLSLECTVEGTSNPNLYWYRQAAGRGLQLLFYSVGIGQISSEVPQNLSASRPQDRQFILSSKKLLLSDSGFYLCAWVSRTVGEQFFGPGTRLTVL.

J is TRBJ2-1 and V is TRBV5-1; 9 nucleotides line up with TRBD2. V shed 1 base and J 4 bases; nucleotides not matched to a gene: 3. The CDR3 runs 15 residues. The germline gives CDR1 SGHRS, CDR2 YFSETQ. CDR3 region: CASSLTSGPYNEQFF. For the CDR3, the DNA is TGCGCCAGCAGCTTGACTAGCGGGCCATACAATGAGCAGTTCTTC.

This clone was counted ten times or more. The CDR3 here is CASSQGGGRLYEQYF. DNA of the CDR3: TGCGCCAGCAGCCAAGGGGGCGGGAGGCTGTACGAGCAGTACTTC. The chain has TRBV4-1 and TRBJ2-7; TRBD2 agrees at 8 bases. Looked up from germline, CDR1 is MGHRA and CDR2 is YSYEKL. After removal of 1 base from V and 4 bases from J, the junction contained 6 bases not matched to a gene. There are 15 residues in the CDR3.

The chain combines TRBV5-5 with TRBJ2-3; 7 nucleotides agree with TRBD1. The CDR3 has 15 residues. V shed 4 bases, J shed 3 bases, and the junction held 8 bases outside the gene matches. The V gene's germline CDR1 is SGHKS and CDR2 YYEKEE (reference sequence). CDR3 sequence reads: CASSPGQTTTDTQYF. DNA of the CDR3: TGTGCCAGCAGCCCGGGACAGACAACGACAGATACGCAGTATTTT.

The chain has TRBV29-1 and TRBJ2-2; TRBD1 might be the D (6 bases). V was cut by 5 bases and J by 3 bases, with 13 bases left in between. CDR3 length: 14 residues. Germline lookup yields CDR1 SQVTM and CDR2 ANQGSEA. CDR3 nucleotides: TGCAGCGTTCAGGCAGGGGTGGACACCGGGGAGCTGTTTTTT. The encoded protein is CSVQAGVDTGELFF.

The chain is built from TRBV4-2 and TRBJ2-3; 10 bases fit TRBD2. V lost 3 bases and J lost 3; bases outside the gene matches: 6. The CDR3 runs to 16 residues. Germline CDR1 is LGHNA and CDR2 is YNFKEQ. The CDR3 protein is CASSHQREGRTDTQYF. The CDR3 DNA reads as TGTGCCAGCAGCCACCAGCGGGAGGGCCGTACAGATACGCAGTATTTT.

The gene calls are TRBV7-2 and TRBJ2-5; TRBD2 matches at 8 bases. CDR1 is SGHTA and CDR2 is FQGNSA in the germline V gene. Losses at the gene ends were 4 bases for V and 4 bases for J; bases not matched to a gene: 8. The CDR3 has 15 residues. The CDR3 bases are TGTGCCAGCAGCTGGGCGACGGGGGGGGGAGAGACCCAGTACTTC. It codes for CASSWATGGGETQYF.

V usage is TRBV27 and J usage is TRBJ2-3, with TRBD1 matching 9 bases. Germline lookup yields CDR1 MNHEY and CDR2 SMNVEV (reference sequence). Germline trimming cut 4 bases from V and 6 bases from J; bases unmatched to any gene: 8. The CDR3 sequence is 15 residues long. In DNA, the CDR3 is TGTGCCAGCAGTTGGACAGGGGTCTCCCCGGATACGCAGTATTTT. Amino acids: CASSWTGVSPDTQYF.

As to this clone: Compared with germline, one end of the junction differs, possibly owing to a read error. The chain couples TRBV28 to TRBJ1-1, with 8 bases lining up with TRBD1. The CDR3 totals 12 residues. Germline CDR1 reads MDHEN; CDR2 reads SYDVKM. The CDR3 protein is CASSPIPGGAVF. CDR3 DNA sequence: TGTGCCAGCAGTCCCATTCCAGGGGGCGCGGTGTTT.

The chain employs TRBV29-1 and TRBJ2-5; D may be TRBD1 (5 bases). This CDR3 spans 13 amino acids. The V end lost 2 bases, the J end lost 2 bases, and 9 bases lay between the germline ends. Germline V gives CDR1 SQVTM, CDR2 ANQGSEA. CDR3 amino acids: CSVEKQAQETQYF. In DNA, the CDR3 is TGCAGCGTTGAAAAACAGGCTCAAGAGACCCAGTACTTC.

The V and J genes are TRBV7-7 and TRBJ2-7; D might be TRBD1 (6 bases). V was pared by 5 bases and J by 0 bases, with 11 bases between. CDR3 size: 14 residues. In germline, CDR1 is SSHAT, CDR2 FNYEAQ (reference sequence). CDR3 loop: CASSPQDSSYEQYF. The CDR3 DNA follows: TGTGCCAGCAGCCCACAGGACAGCTCCTACGAGCAGTACTTC.

The gene calls are TRBV9 and TRBJ2-5, with D unresolved. Trimming cost V 1 base and J 2 bases, with 6 bases left between them. Germline V gene data show CDR1 as SGDLS and CDR2 as YYNGEE. The CDR3 consists of 13 residues. CDR3 nucleotides: TGTGCCAGCAGCGTACGAGGACAAGAGACCCAGTACTTC. This sequence encodes CASSVRGQETQYF.

This chain joins TRBV6-4 and TRBJ2-2, with unresolved D. This CDR3 contains 13 residues. CDR1 and CDR2 from the germline V gene are MRHNA and SNTAGT. V was trimmed by 10 bases and J by 7 bases, leaving 16 bases between them. The CDR3 DNA sequence: TGTGCCACCGCACCCTTCCCTGGCGGGGAGCTGTTTTTT. It is translated as CATAPFPGGELFF.

J is TRBJ1-5 and V is TRBV10-2; D might be TRBD1 (5 bases). Germline-derived CDR1 and CDR2 are WSHSY and SAAADI. The CDR3 has 14 residues. V was clipped by 8 bases and J by 0 bases, with 11 bases between them. This CDR3 is CASEGQGSNQPQHF. The DNA for the CDR3 is TGCGCCAGCGAAGGTCAGGGTAGCAATCAGCCCCAGCATTTT.

In its sample, this clone was seen a few times. The chain employs TRBV9 and TRBJ2-4; 12 bases fit TRBD2. The ends lost 0 bases at V and 3 bases at J; junction bases unmatched: 7. The CDR3 is 18 amino acids. Looked up from germline, CDR1 is SGDLS and CDR2 is YYNGEE. The CDR3 reads CASSVGLAGVGDKNIQYF. CDR3 nucleotides: TGTGCCAGCAGCGTAGGACTAGCGGGAGTAGGTGACAAAAACATTCAGTACTTC.

CDR3 sequence reads: CASSLRAGYGYTF. The CDR3 nucleotides are TGTGCCAGCAGTTTAAGGGCGGGCTATGGCTACACCTTC. The rearrangement links TRBV27 to TRBJ1-2; no definite D call. V gave up 2 bases and J gave up 4 bases, with 8 bases separating them. Germline V gene data show CDR1 as MNHEY and CDR2 as SMNVEV (reference sequence). The CDR3 is made up of 13 amino acids.

This clone was seen a single time. In DNA, the CDR3 is TGCAGCGTTGAATCGAAGCAGGAAGTGAATGAAAAACTGTTTTTT. Its translation is CSVESKQEVNEKLFF. The chain carries TRBV29-1 and TRBJ1-4; no reliable D call. Deletions cut 2 bases from V and 5 bases from J, with 15 bases between. Germline V gene data show CDR1 as SQVTM and CDR2 as ANQGSEA. The CDR3 has 15 amino acids. Complete variable domain (other parts from reference TRBV29-1 and TRBJ1-4): SAVISQKPSRDICQRGTSLTIQCQVDSQVTMMFWYRQQPGQSLTLIATANQGSEATYESGFVIDKFPISRPNLTFSTLTVSNMSPEDSSIYLCSVESKQEVNEKLFFGSGTQLSVL.

The count of this clone is one. V and J are TRBV7-8 and TRBJ2-7; 13 nucleotides agree with TRBD2. The length of the CDR3 is 20 residues. Germline trimming cut 0 bases from V and 2 bases from J; bases unmatched to any gene: 13. CDR1 is SGHVS, CDR2 FQNEAQ, per germline. CDR3 amino acids: CASSLAGFSLAGGPAYEQYF. CDR3 in DNA: TGTGCCAGCAGCTTAGCAGGGTTTTCACTAGCGGGAGGGCCCGCCTACGAGCAGTACTTC.